This T cell receptor (beta chain) was observed in a study of OX40 agonist ivuxolimab in advanced cancers. TCRdb keeps only in-frame clones here, not all; method: immunoSEQ multiplex PCR. Of about 83,000 clones in the sample, 85% to 90% are singletons; the top ten hold roughly 0.71%. The CDR3 extends over 15 amino acids. Per germline, CDR1 SGHRS and CDR2 YFSETQ. Trimming cost V 0 bases and J 2 bases, with 11 bases left between them. This chain links TRBV5-1 with TRBJ1-1; D is unclear. The sequence was obtained from an adult with an advanced solid tumor such as melanoma, head and neck, liver or kidney cancer. Sequences were derived from CD4+ or CD8+ T cells sorted from blood, sampled in a trial of the OX40 agonist ivuxolimab. The CDR3 spells CASSLDIPHNTEAFF. CDR3 nucleotides: TGCGCCAGCAGCTTGGACATCCCCCACAACACTGAAGCTTTCTTT.